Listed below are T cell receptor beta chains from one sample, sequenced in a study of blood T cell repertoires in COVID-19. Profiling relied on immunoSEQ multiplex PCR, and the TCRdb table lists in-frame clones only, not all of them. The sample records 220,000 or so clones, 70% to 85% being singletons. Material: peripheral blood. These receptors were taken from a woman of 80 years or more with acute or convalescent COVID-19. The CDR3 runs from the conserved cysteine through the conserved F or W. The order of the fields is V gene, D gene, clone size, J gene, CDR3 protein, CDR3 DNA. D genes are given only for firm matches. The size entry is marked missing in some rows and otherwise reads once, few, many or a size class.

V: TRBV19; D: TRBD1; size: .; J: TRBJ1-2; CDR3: CASSGQGAANYGYTF; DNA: TGTGCCAGTAGCGGACAGGGGGCAGCTAACTATGGCTACACCTTC
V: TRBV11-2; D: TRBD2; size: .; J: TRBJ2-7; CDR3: CASSLTGGPRYGQYF; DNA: TGTGCCAGCAGCTTAACGGGGGGGCCCCGGTACGGGCAGTACTTC
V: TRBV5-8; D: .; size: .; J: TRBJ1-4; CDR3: CAGGRTVDEKLFF; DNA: TGTGCCGGGGGACGGACAGTAGATGAAAAACTGTTTTTT
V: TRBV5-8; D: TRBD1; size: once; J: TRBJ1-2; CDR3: CASSSGEGSARGRGYTF; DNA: TGTGCCAGCAGCTCCGGAGAGGGCAGCGCCAGGGGGCGCGGCTACACCTTC
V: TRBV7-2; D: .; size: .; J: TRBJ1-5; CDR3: CASSLAGGDQPQHF; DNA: TGTGCCAGCAGCTTAGCAGGAGGGGACCAGCCCCAGCATTTT
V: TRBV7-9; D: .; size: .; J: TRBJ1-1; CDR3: CASSLVTDTEAFF; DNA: TGTGCCAGCAGCTTAGTTACGGACACTGAAGCTTTCTTT
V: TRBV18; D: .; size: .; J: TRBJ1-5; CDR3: CASSPIGKGDQPQHF; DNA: TGTGCCAGCTCACCAATCGGCAAGGGGGATCAGCCCCAGCATTTT
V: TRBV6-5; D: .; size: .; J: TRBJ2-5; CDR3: CASSIKEGETQYF; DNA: TGTGCCAGCAGTATTAAGGAGGGAGAGACCCAGTACTTC
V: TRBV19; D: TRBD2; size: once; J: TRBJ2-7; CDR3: CASSPLASIYEQYF; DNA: TGTGCCAGTAGTCCACTAGCGAGCATATACGAGCAGTACTTC
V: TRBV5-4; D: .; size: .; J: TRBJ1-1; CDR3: CASSPGGGRTEAFF; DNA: TGTGCCAGCAGCCCTGGTGGGGGCCGCACTGAAGCTTTCTTT
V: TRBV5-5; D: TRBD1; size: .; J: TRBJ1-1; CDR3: CASSLTLDRVVPEAFF; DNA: TGTGCCAGCAGCTTAACGCTTGACAGGGTGGTGCCTGAAGCTTTCTTT
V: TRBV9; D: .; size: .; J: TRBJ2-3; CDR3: CASSVAGHSTDTQYF; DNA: TGTGCCAGCAGCGTAGCAGGGCATAGCACAGATACGCAGTATTTT
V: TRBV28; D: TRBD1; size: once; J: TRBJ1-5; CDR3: CASRTGGWQPQHF; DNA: TGTGCCAGCAGGACAGGGGGATGGCAGCCCCAGCATTTT
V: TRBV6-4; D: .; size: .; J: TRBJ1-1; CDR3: CASSVGGLSTEAFF; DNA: TGTGCCAGCAGTGTGGGGGGACTAAGCACTGAAGCTTTCTTT
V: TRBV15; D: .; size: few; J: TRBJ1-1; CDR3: CATSRGTVMNTEAFF; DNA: TGTGCCACCAGCAGAGGGACAGTCATGAACACTGAAGCTTTCTTT
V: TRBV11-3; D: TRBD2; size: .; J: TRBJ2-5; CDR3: CASSLGLAGEETQYF; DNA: TGTGCCAGCAGCTTAGGGCTAGCGGGGGAAGAGACCCAGTACTTC
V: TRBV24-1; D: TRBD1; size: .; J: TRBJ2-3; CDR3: CATSDSSLTGSNGPDTQYF; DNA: TGTGCCACCAGTGATTCCTCACTGACAGGGTCAAACGGGCCAGATACGCAGTATTTT
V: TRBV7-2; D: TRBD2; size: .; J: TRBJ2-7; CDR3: CASSSPRPGTREQYF; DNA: TGTGCCAGCAGCTCACCCCGACCCGGGACTAGGGAGCAGTACTTC
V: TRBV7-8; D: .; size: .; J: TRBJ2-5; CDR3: CASSKTATQYF; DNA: TGTGCCAGCAGCAAGACAGCGACCCAGTACTTC
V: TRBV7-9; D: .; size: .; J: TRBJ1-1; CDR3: CASSTARGGRTEAFF; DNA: TGTGCCAGCAGCACCGCCCGGGGGGGTAGGACTGAAGCTTTCTTT
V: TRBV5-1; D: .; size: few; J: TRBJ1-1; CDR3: CASSLAQGEDTEAFF; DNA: TGCGCCAGCAGCTTGGCACAGGGTGAAGACACTGAAGCTTTCTTT
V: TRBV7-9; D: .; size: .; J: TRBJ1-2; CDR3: CASSLGEDYGYTF; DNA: TGTGCCAGCAGCCTCGGGGAGGACTATGGCTACACCTTC
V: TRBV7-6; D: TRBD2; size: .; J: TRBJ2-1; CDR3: CASSRRVAGRYNEQFF; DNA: TGTGCCAGCAGCCGTCGGGTAGCGGGGAGATACAATGAGCAGTTCTTC
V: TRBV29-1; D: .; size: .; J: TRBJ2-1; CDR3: CSVEYYTYEQFF; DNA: TGCAGCGTTGAATACTATACCTATGAGCAGTTCTTC
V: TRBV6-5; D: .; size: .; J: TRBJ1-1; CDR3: CASSQPDMNTEAFF; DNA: TGTGCCAGCAGCCAGCCGGACATGAACACTGAAGCTTTCTTT
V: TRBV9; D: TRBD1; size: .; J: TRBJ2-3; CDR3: CASSVGTVGDTQYF; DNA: TGTGCCAGCAGCGTCGGGACAGTCGGGGATACGCAGTATTTT
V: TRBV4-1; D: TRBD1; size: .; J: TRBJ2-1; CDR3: CASSQRQGATYNEQFF; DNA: TGCGCCAGCAGCCAACGACAGGGGGCTACCTACAATGAGCAGTTCTTC
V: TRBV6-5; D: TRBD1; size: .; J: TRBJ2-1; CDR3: CASSYRTGINEQFF; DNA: TGTGCCAGCAGTTACCGGACAGGGATAAATGAGCAGTTCTTC
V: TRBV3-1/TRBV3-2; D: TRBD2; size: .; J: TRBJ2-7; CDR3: CASRSGTSGTGEQYF; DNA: TGTGCCAGCAGGTCCGGGACTAGCGGGACGGGCGAGCAGTACTTC
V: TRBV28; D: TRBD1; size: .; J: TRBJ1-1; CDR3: CASGQGAQRVAFF; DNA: TGTGCCAGCGGACAGGGGGCGCAGAGGGTAGCTTTCTTT
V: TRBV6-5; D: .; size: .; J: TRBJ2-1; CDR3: CASSLVGGNEQFF; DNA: TGTGCCAGCAGTTTAGTCGGTGGCAATGAGCAGTTCTTC